The 9 T cell receptor beta chains given below trace back to one sample, sequenced in a study of cytomegalovirus exposure and HLA in healthy donors. 13 Jbeta primers and 60 Vbeta primers were used for the PCR. Sequencing used immunoSEQ multiplex PCR; TCRdb keeps in-frame clones, though not all of them. Here the sample spans fewer than 200,000 clones, about 81% being singletons. Sequenced: PBMCs. The receptors come from a girl aged 10-17 years in good health and CMV-seropositive.

The CDR3 nucleotides read TGTGCCAGCAGCCAAGTATACCAGGGTAACATTCAGTACTTC. Amino acids: CASSQVYQGNIQYF. The chain combines TRBV14 with TRBJ2-4, with a tentative D call TRBD1 (5 bases). The CDR3 sequence is 14 residues long. Germline assignment: CDR1 SGHDN and CDR2 FVKESK. V was clipped by 1 base and J by 7 bases, with 11 bases between them.

The rearrangement uses TRBV19 and TRBJ1-3; 7 positions match TRBD1. J was trimmed by 8 bases and V by 5 bases; bases with no gene match: 12. The germline gives CDR1 LNHDA, CDR2 SQIVND (reference sequence). The CDR3 has 15 amino acids. CDR3 in amino acids: CASSSPGQSEHTIYF. The CDR3 nucleotides read TGTGCCAGTAGTTCCCCGGGACAGTCGGAACACACCATATATTTT.

This clone appeared once. The V call is TRBV7-2, the J call TRBJ2-7; a weak D match, TRBD1 (6 bases). Germline V gives CDR1 SGHTA, CDR2 FQGNSA. V lost 3 bases, J lost 5 bases, and 14 bases lay in between. The CDR3 is made up of 14 amino acids. In nucleotides, the CDR3 is TGTGCCAGCAGCTTTGCCGGGCCAGGGGACGAGCAGTACTTC. Translation gives CASSFAGPGDEQYF.

The chain has TRBV5-1 and TRBJ2-1; perhaps TRBD2 as D (5 bases). The CDR3 has 13 residues. V dropped 2 bases and J dropped 4 bases, with 7 bases sitting between them. Germline values: CDR1 SGHRS, CDR2 YFSETQ. This CDR3 is CASSFQRYNEQFF. CDR3 DNA: TGCGCCAGCAGCTTTCAGCGGTACAATGAGCAGTTCTTC. Variable domain in full (rest from reference TRBV5-1 and TRBJ2-1): KAGVTQTPRYLIKTRGQQVTLSCSPISGHRSVSWYQQTPGQGLQFLFEYFSETQRNKGNFPGRFSGRQFSNSRSEMNVSTLELGDSALYLCASSFQRYNEQFFGPGTRLTVL.

The chain is built from TRBV5-1 and TRBJ2-2; a possible D gene is TRBD1 (6 bases). The length of the CDR3 is 17 residues. Germline CDR1 and CDR2: SGHRS and YFSETQ. Deletions cut 4 bases from V and 0 bases from J, with 16 bases between. CDR3 region: CASSPGAAGSNTGELFF. CDR3 nucleotides: TGCGCCAGCAGCCCAGGGGCTGCAGGGTCGAACACCGGGGAGCTGTTTTTT.

A remark on this clone: The conserved final phenylalanine or tryptophan is absent from the CDR3, which likely points to a read error. This chain uses TRBV10-3 with TRBJ2-7, with 9 bases identical to TRBD1. The germline V gene has CDR1 ENHRY and CDR2 SYGVKD. This CDR3 contains 14 residues. The ends lost 4 bases at V and 0 bases at J; junction bases unmatched: 1. CDR3 sequence (DNA): TGTGCCATCAGTGGGACAGGGGTCTCCTACGAGCAGTACCTC. Translated: CAISGTGVSYEQYL.

The chain has TRBV11-2 and TRBJ2-3, with TRBD2 matching over 9 bases. Germline CDR1 is SGHAT and CDR2 is FQNNGV. The trim removed 5 bases at V and 5 bases at J, leaving 5 bases unmatched. This CDR3 comprises 14 residues. CDR3 coding DNA: TGTGCCAGCAGCCCCCGGACTAGCGAAGATACGCAGTATTTT. It translates to CASSPRTSEDTQYF.

V usage is TRBV19 and J usage is TRBJ2-1; possibly TRBD2 for D (6 bases). This CDR3 is 13 amino acids long. Germline V gene data show CDR1 as LNHDA and CDR2 as SQIVND (reference sequence). Between the trimmed V and J ends, which lost 6 bases and 10 bases, there was a span of 16 bases. The CDR3 loop is CASSRTGRGEQFF. The CDR3 DNA follows: TGTGCCAGTAGCCGAACAGGTCGGGGGGAGCAGTTCTTC.

This sequence joins TRBV10-1 and TRBJ2-2; 10 positions match TRBD1. V lost 0 bases, J lost 2 bases, and 6 bases stayed unmatched. The CDR3 spans 18 residues. CDR1 and CDR2 (germline): WNHNN, SYGVQD (reference sequence). CDR3 bases: TGCGCCAGCAGTGAGTCGAACGGACAGGGGGTAAACACCGGGGAGCTGTTTTTT. It translates to CASSESNGQGVNTGELFF.